This T cell receptor beta chain was obtained from a study of OX40 agonist ivuxolimab in advanced cancers. The method was immunoSEQ multiplex PCR; TCRdb's version includes in-frame clones alone and lacks a portion of them. The repertoire holds about 50,000 clones, with roughly 86% as singletons. The receptor was isolated from an adult with an advanced solid tumor such as melanoma, head and neck, liver or kidney cancer. Specimen: CD4+ or CD8+ T cells sorted from blood, collected in a trial of the OX40 agonist ivuxolimab.

CDR3: CASSSGPDYEQYF. CDR3 bases: TGTGCCAGCAGCTCGGGACCAGACTACGAGCAGTACTTC. V usage is TRBV7-3 and J usage is TRBJ2-7; perhaps D is TRBD1 or TRBD2 (5 bases each). CDR1 and CDR2 from the germline V gene are SGHTA and FQGTGA. The CDR3 is made up of 13 amino acids. V was shortened by 4 bases and J by 3 bases, with 10 bases between the two germline ends.